These T cell receptor beta chains were read from a single sample in a study of technical replicates of blood from a handful of donors. Here immunoSEQ multiplex PCR was the method, and the copy in TCRdb shows in-frame clones only, minus some. There are roughly 68,000 clones in the sample; approximately 89% occur only once, and approximately 4.8% lies in the top ten. What was sequenced was PBMCs. The receptors come from a human donor in good health. Some clones in this sample may be carry-over from other donors' samples. CDR3s include the opening cysteine and the closing phenylalanine or tryptophan. The order of the fields is CDR3 length, V gene, J gene, CDR3 protein.

cdr3_length: 15; v_call: TRBV5-6; j_call: TRBJ1-1; cdr3_aa: CASSSNRGLLTEAFF
cdr3_length: 17; v_call: TRBV5-7; j_call: TRBJ2-5; cdr3_aa: CASSFTTRNGRLETQYF
cdr3_length: 16; v_call: TRBV10-2; j_call: TRBJ1-6; cdr3_aa: CASSEHEGTVLSPLHF
cdr3_length: 17; v_call: TRBV5-6; j_call: TRBJ2-2; cdr3_aa: CASSLKTGQSYTGELFF
cdr3_length: 13; v_call: TRBV6-5; j_call: TRBJ1-2; cdr3_aa: CASSFRGSYGYTF
cdr3_length: 12; v_call: TRBV2; j_call: TRBJ1-6; cdr3_aa: CASSGTHSPLHF
cdr3_length: 16; v_call: TRBV30; j_call: TRBJ2-2; cdr3_aa: CAWSHGGRVRTGELFF
cdr3_length: 14; v_call: TRBV19; j_call: TRBJ2-7; cdr3_aa: CASSIANSPYEQYF
cdr3_length: 15; v_call: TRBV5-4; j_call: TRBJ1-2; cdr3_aa: CASSLNTELSGGYTF
cdr3_length: 12; v_call: TRBV2; j_call: TRBJ1-6; cdr3_aa: CASKDSSSPLHF
cdr3_length: 11; v_call: TRBV20-1; j_call: TRBJ2-5; cdr3_aa: CSLREGETQYF
cdr3_length: 16; v_call: TRBV6-6; j_call: TRBJ1-3; cdr3_aa: CASREKTAGIGNTIYF
cdr3_length: 15; v_call: TRBV10-3; j_call: TRBJ1-1; cdr3_aa: CAISEILGGSPEAFF
cdr3_length: 15; v_call: TRBV25-1; j_call: TRBJ1-4; cdr3_aa: CASSDAQTTNEKLFF
cdr3_length: 15; v_call: TRBV9; j_call: TRBJ2-7; cdr3_aa: CASSLGTSAPYEQYF
cdr3_length: 14; v_call: TRBV18; j_call: TRBJ1-1; cdr3_aa: CASSPDRGHTEAFF
cdr3_length: 18; v_call: TRBV19; j_call: TRBJ2-3; cdr3_aa: CASSITSLGHTLTDTQYF
cdr3_length: 14; v_call: TRBV5-6; j_call: TRBJ1-2; cdr3_aa: CASSLTTGNYGYTF
cdr3_length: 16; v_call: TRBV9; j_call: TRBJ2-1; cdr3_aa: CASSAGGLASYNEQFF
cdr3_length: 13; v_call: TRBV19; j_call: TRBJ2-2; cdr3_aa: CASSIRLTGELFF
cdr3_length: 13; v_call: TRBV16; j_call: TRBJ1-4; cdr3_aa: CAIKGATNEKLFF
cdr3_length: 14; v_call: TRBV27; j_call: TRBJ1-1; cdr3_aa: CASREVGRNTEAFF
cdr3_length: 17; v_call: TRBV4-2; j_call: TRBJ1-5; cdr3_aa: CASSQEGGKGSNQPQHF
cdr3_length: 14; v_call: TRBV5-1; j_call: TRBJ2-3; cdr3_aa: CASSERPSSDTQYF
cdr3_length: 14; v_call: TRBV5-1; j_call: TRBJ1-2; cdr3_aa: CASSSDRGGYGYTF
cdr3_length: 14; v_call: TRBV25-1; j_call: TRBJ2-1; cdr3_aa: CASSELASVDRQFF
cdr3_length: 14; v_call: TRBV11-2; j_call: TRBJ2-1; cdr3_aa: CASSRLAEANEQFF
cdr3_length: 11; v_call: TRBV2; j_call: TRBJ1-1; cdr3_aa: CASIQGDEAFF
cdr3_length: 14; v_call: TRBV19; j_call: TRBJ1-1; cdr3_aa: CASSIGGRSTEAFF
cdr3_length: 19; v_call: TRBV27; j_call: TRBJ2-3; cdr3_aa: CASSFYRRTGQGAPDTQYF
cdr3_length: 18; v_call: TRBV2; j_call: TRBJ1-4; cdr3_aa: CASRDRHPMYPTNEKLFF
cdr3_length: 14; v_call: TRBV7-3; j_call: TRBJ2-1; cdr3_aa: CASSLSGAYNEQFF
cdr3_length: 16; v_call: TRBV9; j_call: TRBJ2-7; cdr3_aa: CASSKSTGTAFREQYF
cdr3_length: 14; v_call: TRBV5-1; j_call: TRBJ2-3; cdr3_aa: CASSSGGGPDTQYF
cdr3_length: 16; v_call: TRBV9; j_call: TRBJ2-7; cdr3_aa: CASSPGTSGALYEQYF
cdr3_length: 14; v_call: TRBV5-6; j_call: TRBJ1-4; cdr3_aa: CASSLYQGAQSLFF
cdr3_length: 20; v_call: TRBV19; j_call: TRBJ2-1; cdr3_aa: CASPLPRDSGRAWSYNEQFF